This T cell receptor (beta chain) originates from a study of CD8+CD57+ T cells in acquired aplastic anemia (dated by TCRdb to about 2018). Context from the whole study: A mean of 3.2 ug of DNA, ranging from roughly 0.2 to 30 ug, was extracted from sorted CD4+ and CD8+ cells. For healthy donor samples, the average read count was around 9.9 million for CD4+ cells and 11.0 million for CD8+ cells.

Genomic DNA was used as template for profiling of TCR beta VDJ combinations and CDR3 sequences. An Illumina HiSeq 2000 was the platform used for TCR repertoire sequencing. The original pipeline was this. Repertoires were assessed using TRBV/TRBJ rearrangement plots, CDR3 size and DJ length profiles, and Simpson's diversity index. The most abundant DNA sequence in the deep sequencing data was defined as the immunodominant clone. CDR3 amino acid sequences were screened for sharing across subjects and were compared with published repertoires and the VDJdb database. The public reads were quality trimmed at Q25 with fastp and then assembled into clones with MiXCR by TCRdb, keeping productive beta chains. Entries that share a CDR3 protein sequence are merged under the most common genes and DNA. TCRdb, rather than the study authors, made the V and J calls. This sample lists approximately 380,000 distinct CDR3 sequences; about 70% were detected once. The ten largest clones capture 4% of the sample.

The CDR3 is 13 amino acids long, termini counted. This entry keeps only the CDR3 DNA: 39 bases, framed from base 1. Taken from the germline V gene, the CDR1 and CDR2 loops are SGHTA and FQGNSA. Cut back by 6 bases and 10 bases, the V and J ends lie 13 bases apart. General conclusions and limits of the study: No significant difference in CD8+ Simpson's diversity was found between patients and healthy controls (P=0.060). Although under 35 CD8+ CDR3 sequences were shared by patients and controls, these sequences appeared highly expressed in patients and within the immunodominant clones of patients.

The study deep-sequenced TCR repertoires of sorted CD4+ and CD8+ blood T cells from severe aplastic anemia patients and healthy subjects. Ficoll-Paque density gradient centrifugation was used to isolate peripheral blood mononuclear cells. CD4+ and CD8+ T cells were sorted by FACS or magnetic beads before DNA extraction. Points on this clonotype: Its binding antigen is unknown. The CDR3 end shows no conserved phenylalanine or tryptophan, and so a read error is likely.

The sequence was collected from a human donor in good health, serving as a control. Material: sorted CD4+, CD8+, or CD8+CD57+ T cells (not recorded which) from PBMCs. The V and J segments used are TRBV7-2 and TRBJ1-6, with no D gene named confidently. This receptor carries the CDR3 CASRRTVYSPLHS. At the DNA level, the sequence is TGTGCCAGCAGACGGACGGTTTACTCACCCCTCCACTCC.